Below, one TCR beta chain is given with its context. No antigen is known for it. The source of the sample is a study of T cell responses to AZD1222 COVID-19 vaccine. Study-level background: Both about-4-week and about-12-week second-dose recipients were combined.

Study conclusions and caveats: Females made up more of the donors, who were largely white British, and clonal diversity may have come out too low. The reported proportion of spike-specific TCRs targeting unmutated variant regions was nearly half. Repertoires in all cases were sampled only once the peak T cell response had passed.

The table came from immunoSEQ multiplex PCR; TCRdb's copy has only in-frame clones and leaves some out. The repertoire has 130,000 or so clones, 93% of them found once; the top ten carry more than 2.5%. The clonotype originates from an adult in good health. Sequences were derived from peripheral blood, sampled on day 0 of AZD1222 vaccination.

Written as DNA, the CDR3 is TGTGCCAGCAGCCTTCCGGGACAGGGGACCATTGCGCAGTATTTT. This sequence encodes CASSLPGQGTIAQYF. The chain uses TRBV5-4 and TRBJ2-3, with 10 bases that match TRBD1. This CDR3 region has 15 residues. The J segment lost 10 bases and the V segment lost 4 bases, leaving 12 bases of the junction unmatched. CDR1 SGHNT and CDR2 YYREEE come from the germline V gene (reference sequence).